Listed below are T cell receptor beta chains from one sample, sequenced in a study of OX40 agonist ivuxolimab in advanced cancers. The assay was immunoSEQ multiplex PCR, and TCRdb's table has in-frame clones only and misses some. The data show under 65,000 clones, approximately 81% seen once. Sequenced material: CD4+ or CD8+ T cells sorted from blood, taken in a trial of the OX40 agonist ivuxolimab. These receptors all stem from an adult with an advanced solid tumor such as melanoma, head and neck, liver or kidney cancer. Both conserved end residues are part of each CDR3. A D gene is named only where the DNA matches it firmly. A row's size may be missing; if present it is once, few, many or a size class.

d_call | clone_size | j_call | v_call | cdr3_nt | cdr3_aa
TRBD1 | once | TRBJ2-5 | TRBV4-1 | TGCGCCAGCAGCCAAGGGGACAGGGGGGTCCAAGAGACCCAGTACTTC | CASSQGDRGVQETQYF
NA | NA | TRBJ1-6 | TRBV16 | TGTGCCAGCAGATTTCTGGCAGAAAATTCACCCCTCCACTTT | CASRFLAENSPLHF
NA | NA | TRBJ1-1 | TRBV28 | TGTGCCAGCAGTTTATTCCAGGGCTTGGACTCTGAAGCTTTCTTT | CASSLFQGLDSEAFF
NA | NA | TRBJ1-1 | TRBV28 | TGTGCCAGCAGTCAAGCGAACACTGAAGCTTTCTTT | CASSQANTEAFF
TRBD1 | NA | TRBJ2-7 | TRBV6-1 | TGTGCCAGCAGTGAATTGAGGACAGGGTTTGGGGACGAGCAGTACTTC | CASSELRTGFGDEQYF
NA | NA | TRBJ1-6 | TRBV6-5 | TGTGCCAGCAGTTACACCCTAAATTCACCCCTCCACTTT | CASSYTLNSPLHF
NA | NA | TRBJ2-3 | TRBV19 | TGTGCCAGTAGTATAGACGGGACGCGCACAGATACGCAGTATTTT | CASSIDGTRTDTQYF
NA | NA | TRBJ2-1 | TRBV2 | TGTGCCAGCAGTGGACGGTCGTCCTACAATGAGCAGTTCTTC | CASSGRSSYNEQFF
NA | few | TRBJ2-2 | TRBV7-8 | TGTGCCAGCAACCTGGTGGACTCCCGAATCGGGGAGCTGTTTTTT | CASNLVDSRIGELFF
TRBD1 | NA | TRBJ1-4 | TRBV4-1 | TGCGCCAGCAGCCTCCTAACAGGGGTCAGTAATGAAAAACTGTTTTTT | CASSLLTGVSNEKLFF
NA | NA | TRBJ2-1 | TRBV28 | TGTGCCAGCAAGACCGTTAGATCCTACAATGAGCAGTTCTTC | CASKTVRSYNEQFF
TRBD2 | NA | TRBJ2-2 | TRBV7-9 | TGTGCCAGCAGCTTAACCCGACTAGCGGGGGGGAACACCGGGGAGCTGTTTTTT | CASSLTRLAGGNTGELFF
NA | NA | TRBJ2-5 | TRBV5-6 | TGTGCCAGCAGCTTACTTGGGGCCCAGTACTTC | CASSLLGAQYF
NA | NA | TRBJ2-5 | TRBV19 | TGTGCCAGTAGTATAGGCGCGACGAAAGAGACCCAGTACTTC | CASSIGATKETQYF
NA | once | TRBJ2-1 | TRBV27 | TGTGCCATCACTACCGCGAATGAGCAGTTCTTC | CAITTANEQFF
TRBD1 | NA | TRBJ1-1 | TRBV9 | TGTGCCAGCAGCCCTGGGACAGGGCGACTTGGGAACACTGAAGCTTTCTTT | CASSPGTGRLGNTEAFF
TRBD1 | NA | TRBJ2-1 | TRBV7-6 | TGTGCCAGCAGCCAGGACAGGGTGTCTGCCAATGAGCAGTTCTTC | CASSQDRVSANEQFF
NA | once | TRBJ2-2 | TRBV2 | TGTGCCAGCAGTGAAGCGGTCAGCCTTAACACCGGGGAGCTGTTTTTT | CASSEAVSLNTGELFF
NA | once | TRBJ2-3 | TRBV15 | TGTGCCACCAGCAGAGATCGAAGTGGTACGCAGTATTTT | CATSRDRSGTQYF
TRBD2 | NA | TRBJ2-5 | TRBV27 | TGTGCCAGCAGGCCCCTAGCGGGGGGGAGGGAGACCCAGTACTTC | CASRPLAGGRETQYF
NA | NA | TRBJ1-1 | TRBV7-8 | TGTGCCAGCAGCTTCAGCAGGGTGGGGTTGAACACTGAAGCTTTCTTT | CASSFSRVGLNTEAFF
TRBD1 | NA | TRBJ2-1 | TRBV9 | TGTGCCAGCAGCGTAGAGCAGGGGGCCTACAATGAGCAGTTCTTC | CASSVEQGAYNEQFF
NA | NA | TRBJ1-5 | TRBV5-5 | TGTGCCAGCAGCTTGTGGCAGAATAGCAATCAGCCCCAGCATTTT | CASSLWQNSNQPQHF